This TCR beta chain was captured in a study of T cells after yellow fever vaccination. Notes on the study in general: Reappearance after the booster was observed for most primary-vaccination clones (around 95% CD4, about 90% CD8). A small share of clonotypes appeared in both CD4 and CD8 compartments. The secondary response showed a weaker magnitude and a faster peak, day 5 versus 15.

Comments on this clonotype: Its matching antigen is unknown.

Germline CDR1 reads SGHTA; CDR2 reads FQGNSA. The ends lost 1 base at V and 2 bases at J; junction bases unmatched: 9. The CDR3 runs to 17 residues. Template-switching 5'RACE yielded the TCR cDNA; a universal primer site and UMIs were added in the process. TCRdb ran MiXCR on the 5' RACE reads and lists one entry per CDR3 protein. Here the sample spans hundreds of thousands of distinct CDR3 sequences, 9% to 15% being singletons. This chain uses TRBV7-2 with TRBJ2-3; 7 bases align to TRBD2. The sample here was PBMCs, taken on the day of the yellow fever booster vaccination. The source is a man under 40 who received the YFV17D yellow fever vaccine. The CDR3 DNA reads TGTGCCAGCAGCTTAGTCGGGGGGAGGGTATACACAGATACGCAGTATTTT. Encoded protein: CASSLVGGRVYTDTQYF.